Shown below are 17 T cell receptor beta chains from a single sample sequenced in a study of shared clonotypes between healthy human individuals (TCRdb year 2020). The protocol used for the library was the immunoSEQ multiplex PCR assay. The table comes from immuneACCESS by way of TCRdb, which keeps in-frame sequences with V and J called. Part of the clones is missing from these tables; in studies checked, under half for an unresolved V gene and the rest for unknown reasons. Within this sample are 2 million to 2.5 million clones, with about 92% of them counted one time only. The ten largest account for roughly 0.36% of the sample. Sequenced input: naive CD4+ T cells from PBMCs. What the cell subset or site label conveys for this sample: CD45RA+ positively selected. Every receptor here comes from a man between 18 and 35 years old in good health. Some clones in this sample may be carry-over from other donors' samples.

The chain combines TRBV28 with TRBJ1-5; 8 bases fit TRBD1. The CDR3 length is 16 residues. V lost 3 bases, J lost 7 bases, and 11 bases stayed unmatched. Per the germline V gene, CDR1 is MDHEN and CDR2 is SYDVKM. The CDR3 DNA sequence: TGTGCCAGCAGTTTTATGGACAGGGCCACTTCGCAGCCCCAGCATTTT. It translates to CASSFMDRATSQPQHF.

The V gene is TRBV9, the J gene TRBJ1-2; D is unclear. Germline V gene sequence: CDR1 SGDLS, CDR2 YYNGEE. The length of the CDR3 is 16 residues. Trimming cost V 0 bases and J 4 bases, with 16 bases left between them. CDR3 residues: CASSVGVSLSVYGYTF. The CDR3 coding sequence is TGTGCCAGCAGCGTAGGTGTCTCGCTCTCCGTCTATGGCTACACCTTC.

V usage is TRBV5-6 and J usage is TRBJ2-5; D possibly corresponds to TRBD2 (6 bases). This CDR3 has 15 residues. CDR1 is SGHDT and CDR2 is YYEEEE in the germline V gene. V shed 4 bases and J shed 6 bases, with 19 bases lying between them. CDR3 region: CASSPRRGSWKTQYF. In nucleotides, the CDR3 is TGTGCCAGCAGCCCCCGACGGGGGTCGTGGAAGACCCAGTACTTC. The full variable domain, rest sourced from reference TRBV5-6 and TRBJ2-5, is DAGVTQSPTHLIKTRGQQVTLRCSPKSGHDTVSWYQQALGQGPQFIFQYYEEEERQRGNFPDRFSGHQFPNYSSELNVNALLLGDSALYLCASSPRRGSWKTQYFGPGTRLLVL.

This chain joins TRBV6-1 and TRBJ2-1; D might be TRBD1 or TRBD2, each matching 5 bases. V shed 8 bases and J shed 7 bases, with 18 bases lying between them. Germline CDR1 MNHNS, CDR2 SASEGT. The CDR3 sequence is 14 residues long. The CDR3 loop is CASGPSWGFNEQFF. CDR3 DNA sequence: TGTGCCAGCGGCCCCTCTTGGGGGTTTAATGAGCAGTTCTTC.

Points on this clone: The sample has other DNA sequences that encode this CDR3 too. This sequence joins TRBV7-3 and TRBJ1-1; D is undetermined. This CDR3 is built from 13 residues. The germline V and J ends were trimmed by 4 bases and 1 base, with 7 bases remaining between them. Germline V gives CDR1 SGHTA, CDR2 FQGTGA. CDR3 amino acids: CASSSSGNTEAFF. For the CDR3, the DNA is TGTGCCAGCAGCTCGTCGGGGAACACTGAAGCTTTCTTT.

This chain uses TRBV18 with TRBJ2-3, with D possibly being TRBD1 or TRBD2 (5 bases each). The germline V gene encodes CDR1 KGHSH and CDR2 LQKENI. Trimming shortened V by 4 bases and J by 4 bases, and 12 bases separated the two germline ends. The CDR3 covers 14 residues. The CDR3 coding sequence is TGTGCCAGCTCACGACCCCAGGGAGCAGATACGCAGTATTTT. This gives the protein CASSRPQGADTQYF.

This chain uses TRBV5-1 with TRBJ2-6; 9 nucleotides match TRBD1. From germline, CDR1 is SGHRS and CDR2 YFSETQ. CDR3 length: 17 amino acids. V lost 4 bases, J lost 0 bases, and 5 bases stayed unmatched. The CDR3 here is CASSARQGVSGANVLTF. CDR3 DNA sequence: TGCGCCAGCAGCGCCCGACAGGGGGTCTCTGGGGCCAACGTCCTGACTTTC.

The rearrangement links TRBV5-6 to TRBJ1-1, with TRBD1 matching over 10 bases. The ends lost 4 bases at V and 5 bases at J; junction bases unmatched: 11. The CDR3 loop spans 16 amino acids. CDR1 and CDR2 from the germline V gene are SGHDT and YYEEEE. The CDR3 DNA reads as TGTGCCAGCAGCATCCCCGGACAGGGGGGATTGACTGAAGCTTTCTTT. Its protein product is CASSIPGQGGLTEAFF.

The V call is TRBV9, the J call TRBJ2-1; D is undetermined. CDR1 SGDLS and CDR2 YYNGEE come from the germline V gene. V was clipped by 4 bases and J by 5 bases, with 7 bases between them. This CDR3 comprises 12 residues. CDR3 in amino acids: CASSPSHNEQFF. In nucleotides, the CDR3 is TGTGCCAGCAGCCCAAGCCACAATGAGCAGTTCTTC. Full variable domain (missing parts from reference TRBV9 and TRBJ2-1): DSGVTQTPKHLITATGQRVTLRCSPRSGDLSVYWYQQSLDQGLQFLIQYYNGEERAKGNILERFSAQQFPDLHSELNLSSLELGDSALYFCASSPSHNEQFFGPGTRLTVL.

This clone was seen once. At one end, the junction sequence differs from germline, possibly due to a read error. The rearrangement joins TRBV11-2 to TRBJ1-3; D uncertain. CDR3 length equals 15 residues. Germline V gene data show CDR1 as SGHAT and CDR2 as FQNNGV. This CDR3 reads CASSSGSRAGNTVYF. CDR3 coding DNA: TGTGCCAGCAGCTCGGGGTCTCGGGCTGGAAACACCGTATATTTT.

The V and J genes are TRBV4-2 and TRBJ2-7; D is perhaps TRBD2 (6 bases). Germline CDR1 reads LGHNA; CDR2 reads YNFKEQ. The CDR3 is 14 amino acids. V was clipped by 5 bases and J by 2 bases, with 13 bases between them. The CDR3 here is CASSLDRLAYEQYF. The DNA for the CDR3 is TGTGCCAGCAGCTTGGACCGACTAGCCTACGAGCAGTACTTC.

The chain uses TRBV5-1 and TRBJ2-1, with TRBD2 as a possible D gene (7 bases). This CDR3 contains 17 residues. The ends were cut back, 1 base at V and 6 bases at J, with 20 bases in the middle. Germline CDR1 SGHRS, CDR2 YFSETQ. CDR3 nucleotides: TGCGCCAGCAGCTTGAGTCCCGCTAGCGGAGGGGGCAATGAGCAGTTCTTC. It yields the protein CASSLSPASGGGNEQFF. The full variable domain, in which reference TRBV5-1 and TRBJ2-1 provide the parts outside the CDR3, is KAGVTQTPRYLIKTRGQQVTLSCSPISGHRSVSWYQQTPGQGLQFLFEYFSETQRNKGNFPGRFSGRQFSNSRSEMNVSTLELGDSALYLCASSLSPASGGGNEQFFGPGTRLTVL.

The chain carries TRBV6-5 and TRBJ1-2; D is possibly TRBD1 (6 bases). CDR1 and CDR2 (germline): MNHEY, SVGAGI. There are 14 residues in the CDR3. The germline V and J ends were trimmed by 5 bases and 0 bases, with 10 bases remaining between them. CDR3 nucleotides: TGTGCCAGCAGTCCCGGGACAACTAACTATGGCTACACCTTC. It yields the protein CASSPGTTNYGYTF.

The chain combines TRBV2 with TRBJ2-5, with TRBD2 matching 10 bases. The V and J ends lost 8 bases and 4 bases, in that order; junction bases with no gene match: 10. Per germline, CDR1 SNHLY and CDR2 FYNNEI. The CDR3 is 15 amino acids. The CDR3 spells CASRVTSGSRETQYF. Written as DNA, the CDR3 is TGTGCCAGCCGCGTGACTAGCGGGTCTCGAGAGACCCAGTACTTC.

The gene calls are TRBV6-5 and TRBJ1-3; D unresolved. CDR3 length: 12 amino acids. Germline V lookup: CDR1 MNHEY, CDR2 SVGAGI. The ends were cut back, 8 bases at V and 4 bases at J, with 9 bases in the middle. DNA for the CDR3: TGTGCCAGCTCAGATGCAGGAAACACCATATATTTT. Amino acids: CASSDAGNTIYF.

This sequence joins TRBV9 and TRBJ2-7, with TRBD1 matching over 7 bases. Germline lookup yields CDR1 SGDLS and CDR2 YYNGEE. Germline trimming cut 3 bases from V and 1 base from J; bases unmatched to any gene: 7. This CDR3 is 15 amino acids long. The CDR3, as DNA: TGTGCCAGCAGCGCCCGGGACAGTACTTCCTACGAGCAGTACTTC. Its protein product is CASSARDSTSYEQYF.

The chain combines TRBV6-5 with TRBJ1-1, with no clear D. V was pared by 0 bases and J by 4 bases, with 6 bases between. CDR1 is MNHEY, CDR2 SVGAGI, per germline. The length of the CDR3 is 13 residues. The CDR3 loop is CASSYSKFTEAFF. In DNA form, the CDR3 reads TGTGCCAGCAGTTACTCGAAGTTCACTGAAGCTTTCTTT.